The 20 T cell receptor beta chains below all came from one sample that was sequenced in a study of blood T cells in healthy people across ages. It was with a sample-barcoded 5' primer and a J-beta primer mix that a second PCR of roughly 7 to 12 cycles was run. TCRdb redid the calling of the 5' RACE reads with MiXCR, one entry per CDR3 protein. The table lists 660,000 or so distinct CDR3 sequences, under 70% of them singletons. The sequenced sample consisted of blood. Source of these receptors: a man between 60 and 75 years old in good health.

The chain uses TRBV9 and TRBJ2-7; 8 bases align to TRBD2. Trimming cost V 3 bases and J 3 bases; bases outside gene matches: 14. The CDR3 covers 17 residues. CDR1 and CDR2 (germline): SGDLS, YYNGEE. CDR3 sequence: CASSASFHKAGDYEQYF. Here the CDR3 DNA reads TGTGCCAGCAGCGCTAGTTTCCATAAAGCGGGGGACTACGAGCAGTACTTC.

This sequence joins TRBV29-1 and TRBJ1-2; 8 nucleotides agree with TRBD1. Looked up from germline, CDR1 is SQVTM and CDR2 is ANQGSEA. The CDR3 is made up of 15 amino acids. The J segment lost 0 bases and the V segment lost 7 bases, leaving 10 bases of the junction unmatched. Here the CDR3 reads CSAWTGTGPNYGYTF. The CDR3 DNA reads as TGCAGCGCCTGGACCGGGACAGGACCTAACTATGGCTACACCTTC. The full variable domain, completed using reference TRBV29-1 and TRBJ1-2, is SAVISQKPSRDICQRGTSLTIQCQVDSQVTMMFWYRQQPGQSLTLIATANQGSEATYESGFVIDKFPISRPNLTFSTLTVSNMSPEDSSIYLCSAWTGTGPNYGYTFGSGTRLTVV.

This sequence joins TRBV20-1 and TRBJ1-2, with D possibly matching TRBD1 (5 bases). The CDR3 extends over 13 amino acids. Trimming stripped 3 bases from V and 4 bases from J, with 12 bases between. Germline V CDR1 and CDR2: DFQATT, SNEGSKA (reference sequence). The DNA for the CDR3 is TGCAGTGCTAGTATCGCAGGGAGCTATGGCTACACCTTC. It translates to CSASIAGSYGYTF.

V is TRBV20-1 and J is TRBJ2-1; TRBD2 aligns across 10 bases. This CDR3 is built from 15 residues. V lost 1 base to trimming and J lost 5 bases; unmatched junction nucleotides: 5. The V gene's germline CDR1 is DFQATT and CDR2 SNEGSKA (reference sequence). The CDR3 DNA reads as TGCAGTGCTAGAGGGCTAGCGGGGGCGCACAATGAGCAGTTCTTC. Its protein product is CSARGLAGAHNEQFF.

The chain combines TRBV15 with TRBJ2-1, with 11 bases lining up with TRBD2. The V and J ends lost 0 bases and 8 bases, in that order; junction bases with no gene match: 18. The CDR3 is made up of 20 amino acids. The V gene's germline CDR1 is LNHNV and CDR2 YYDKDF (reference sequence). CDR3 DNA: TGTGCCACCAGCAGAGAATCCCCACGGAGAGTAGCGGGGGGGCGAGATGAGCAGTTCTTC. Its translation is CATSRESPRRVAGGRDEQFF.

This clonotype has only a few counts. V gene TRBV18 combines with J gene TRBJ2-5; 8 bases map to TRBD2. Germline V lookup: CDR1 KGHSH, CDR2 LQKENI. This CDR3 is 15 amino acids long. The J segment lost 0 bases and the V segment lost 3 bases, leaving 3 bases of the junction unmatched. As DNA, the CDR3 is TGTGCCAGCTCACCCAAACTAGCGGACCAAGAGACCCAGTACTTC. Encoded protein: CASSPKLADQETQYF.

This clonotype was observed once. This rearrangement joins TRBV7-7 to TRBJ2-3; D not certain. Germline values: CDR1 SSHAT, CDR2 FNYEAQ (reference sequence). V lost 5 bases to trimming and J lost 0 bases, with 15 bases between them. The CDR3 runs to 16 residues. The CDR3 loop is CASSPRLTASTDTQYF. CDR3 nucleotide sequence: TGTGCCAGCAGCCCCAGGTTAACTGCTAGCACAGATACGCAGTATTTT.

The chain uses TRBV27 and TRBJ2-5, with 7 bases fitting TRBD2. J was trimmed by 11 bases and V by 6 bases; bases with no gene match: 21. The CDR3 is 16 amino acids. Looked up from germline, CDR1 is MNHEY and CDR2 is SMNVEV (reference sequence). The CDR3 nucleotides read TGTGCCAGCAGCCTAGGGGAGGGCAACTCCTACAATGAGCAGTACTTC. This translates into CASSLGEGNSYNEQYF.

V usage is TRBV10-3 and J usage is TRBJ1-4, with TRBD1 as a possible D gene (6 bases). The V end lost 10 bases, the J end lost 8 bases, and 17 bases lay between the germline ends. The CDR3 is 13 amino acids. Germline lookup yields CDR1 ENHRY and CDR2 SYGVKD. CDR3 amino acids: CATRQDPSEKLFF. The CDR3, as DNA: TGTGCCACCCGACAGGACCCCTCAGAAAAACTGTTTTTT.

The V and J genes are TRBV20-1 and TRBJ2-5; 10 bases fit TRBD2. V trimming: 5 bases; J trimming: 2 bases; junction bases outside the gene matches: 5. The germline V gene has CDR1 DFQATT and CDR2 SNEGSKA (reference sequence). This CDR3 spans 14 amino acids. The DNA of the CDR3 is TGCAGTGCTCAAGAGGGACTAGCGCAAGAGACCCAGTACTTC. Translating gives CSAQEGLAQETQYF.

The chain carries TRBV28 and TRBJ2-1; TRBD1 is a possible D gene (5 bases). The J call may be in error: the DNA end matches TRBJ2-7 better. CDR3 length: 14 amino acids. Germline loops: CDR1 MDHEN, CDR2 SYDVKM. In nucleotides, the CDR3 is TGTGCCAGCAGTCAGGGCTCTATGGACAATGAGCAGTACTTC. Protein sequence: CASSQGSMDNEQYF.

This clonotype turned up a few times. In nucleotides, the CDR3 is TGCGCCAGCAGCGACGGTCGCTACAATGAGCAGTTCTTC. Residues: CASSDGRYNEQFF. The V and J genes are TRBV5-1 and TRBJ2-1; D unresolved. The CDR3 has 13 residues. The germline gives CDR1 SGHRS, CDR2 YFSETQ. Trimming pared 4 bases from V and 3 bases from J, leaving 8 bases between.

V usage is TRBV27 and J usage is TRBJ2-5; 12 nucleotides align to TRBD2. Germline-derived CDR1 and CDR2 are MNHEY and SMNVEV (reference sequence). The ends lost 4 bases at V and 7 bases at J; junction bases unmatched: 7. The CDR3 contains 15 residues. The CDR3 DNA follows: TGTGCCAGCAGTTCCGCGCCGGGACTAGCGGGGACCCAGTACTTC. This translates into CASSSAPGLAGTQYF.

The sample holds a few counts of this clonotype. At one end, the junction sequence differs from germline, possibly due to a read error. This chain joins TRBV4-1 and TRBJ1-2, with a possible D match to TRBD1 (5 bases). Looked up from germline, CDR1 is MGHRA and CDR2 is YSYEKL. This CDR3 region has 17 residues. Here the CDR3 DNA reads TGCGCCAGTAGCCAGACAAGGGCAACAGGAGCCAACTATGGCTACACCTTC. Its protein product is CASSQTRATGANYGYTF.

This chain uses TRBV29-1 with TRBJ1-2; 7 positions match TRBD1. Germline values: CDR1 SQVTM, CDR2 ANQGSEA. The CDR3 is 16 residues long. The J segment lost 6 bases and the V segment lost 5 bases, leaving 18 bases of the junction unmatched. The CDR3 DNA reads as TGCAGCGTTCGTCCCGGGACAGAGCTTAATGGGGATGGCTACACCTTC. The encoded protein is CSVRPGTELNGDGYTF.

The rearrangement joins TRBV9 to TRBJ2-5; 7 bases are shared with TRBD1. Germline CDR1 and CDR2: SGDLS and YYNGEE. The junction had 5 bases not matched to a gene; V was cut back by 2 bases and J by 1 base. This CDR3 is 15 amino acids long. CDR3 residues: CASSVWTGPQETQYF. Written as DNA, the CDR3 is TGTGCCAGCAGCGTCTGGACAGGACCCCAAGAGACCCAGTACTTC. Full variable domain (rest looked up from reference TRBV9 and TRBJ2-5): DSGVTQTPKHLITATGQRVTLRCSPRSGDLSVYWYQQSLDQGLQFLIQYYNGEERAKGNILERFSAQQFPDLHSELNLSSLELGDSALYFCASSVWTGPQETQYFGPGTRLLVL.

In its sample, this clonotype was seen once. This chain connects TRBV20-1 to TRBJ2-3; 7 bases match TRBD1. With 4 bases clipped from V and 0 bases from J, the junction kept 10 bases outside the gene matches. The germline gives CDR1 DFQATT, CDR2 SNEGSKA (reference sequence). The CDR3 has 16 residues. CDR3 DNA sequence: TGCAGTGCTACCGGGACAGCTCCTTCTAGCACAGATACGCAGTATTTT. It codes for CSATGTAPSSTDTQYF.

The chain carries TRBV28 and TRBJ2-5; 8 nucleotides match TRBD1. This CDR3 has 15 residues. J was trimmed by 0 bases and V by 6 bases; bases with no gene match: 6. CDR1 and CDR2 from the germline V gene are MDHEN and SYDVKM. The CDR3 region is CASSRQGPYQETQYF. The CDR3, as DNA: TGTGCCAGCAGCCGACAGGGGCCGTACCAAGAGACCCAGTACTTC.

This clonotype came up a few times. V usage is TRBV27 and J usage is TRBJ2-2; D is undetermined. V was clipped by 8 bases and J by 0 bases, with 13 bases between them. Looked up from germline, CDR1 is MNHEY and CDR2 is SMNVEV (reference sequence). This CDR3 comprises 15 residues. CDR3 DNA: TGTGCCAGCCGACGTACTGGGACGAACACCGGGGAGCTGTTTTTT. Translated, it gives CASRRTGTNTGELFF.

The V gene is TRBV15, the J gene TRBJ2-7; no reliable D call. V was pared by 1 base and J by 0 bases, with 7 bases between. Germline CDR1 LNHNV, CDR2 YYDKDF (reference sequence). CDR3 length equals 14 residues. The CDR3 DNA is TGTGCCACCAGCAGAGGAAGGAGCTCCTACGAGCAGTACTTC. Translating gives CATSRGRSSYEQYF.